This paragraph reports one T cell receptor beta chain. This clonotype was seen repeatedly, ten times or more. It has no known antigen specificity. No per-base quality is available; no much larger clone lies one base away. The sample belongs to a study of T cells in Graves' hyperthyroidism and ophthalmopathy (dated by TCRdb to the late 2010s). Describing the broader study: Peripheral blood samples were taken at initial diagnosis, before any treatment was given. According to the paper, TCR Vbeta CDR3 sequencing was carried out on 120 to 150 peripheral blood samples, which came from approximately 43 ophthalmopathy, 80 or so hyperthyroidism and approximately 17 progressor patients. TCR V-J signatures able to tell the groups apart were searched for in a discovery cohort of 95 or so patients, of whom over 40 had Graves' ophthalmopathy and around 57 had stable Graves' hyperthyroidism. Once sampling was done, hyperthyroidism patients were given methimazole at a starting dose of 30 mg daily, whereas ophthalmopathy patients were given high-dose intravenous methylprednisolone. The study also compared thyroid tissue and blood T-cell repertoires from 6 or 7 Graves' hyperthyroidism patients. For training and testing, the 80 to 100 patients in the discovery cohort were randomly divided in a 7:3 ratio. Prospective prediction of ophthalmopathy was tested in an independent validation cohort consisting of 18 to 20 hyperthyroidism patients and over 15 patients who later progressed to ophthalmopathy.

Stable Graves' hyperthyroidism was defined as the absence of progression to ophthalmopathy over 18 months of follow-up. Hyperthyroidism patients were newly diagnosed, had a disease duration of under 2 months, and were aged 18 to 65 years. Patients with uncontrolled infections, other autoimmune diseases, pregnancy or lactation were excluded. Clinical symptoms, serum thyroxine and TRAb, thyroid ultrasound, and orbital computed tomography formed the basis for the diagnoses. Ficoll-Paque density gradient centrifugation was used to isolate PBMCs from 10 ml of fresh peripheral blood. Total RNA was extracted using Trizol reagent, and RNA quality was assessed on an Agilent 2100 Bioanalyzer. Germline trimming: 5 bases from V, 6 bases from J; junction bases outside gene matches: 8. CDR3 length: 15 amino acids, cysteine to phenylalanine. Here the CDR3 DNA is all that survives: 45 bases in frame from base 1. Reading the germline V gene gives CDR1 MNHNS and CDR2 SASEGT.

The TCR beta CDR3 regions were amplified from the RNA transcripts. The TCR CDR3 was subjected to a first round of RT-PCR using the HTBI primer set and the Qiagen OneStep RT-PCR kit. Libraries were constructed in a second round of multiplex PCR, after which size selection and purification were carried out. The libraries were sequenced on an Illumina HiSeq2000 using paired-end 100 bp reads. From the authors' description of their analysis: SOAPnuke was used to process the raw data, removing reads that contained adapters or uncalled bases, had a mean Phred below 15, or lacked an exact match to the constant primer or identifier. COPE v1.2.5 was used to merge high-quality paired reads, and clonotypes were defined as unique nucleotide sequences. MiTCR v1.1 was used to align clonotypes to the IMGT TRBV, TRBD and TRBJ reference segments. Only V-J combinations with frequency above 0.0001, covering roughly 99% of repertoires, were analysed. A TCS score was defined as the ratio of F50 (clonal expansion) to E x V (chaos), with BLOSUM62-based TCRdist applied between CDR3 peptides within each V-J. Welch's t-statistics and random forest reduced several hundred V-J features to 10 to 15, which were used in a naive Bayes classifier (R e1071). TCRdb applied fastp at Q25 and MiXCR to the public reads, then kept only in-frame beta chains. Rows with a matching CDR3 protein are joined into one entry that keeps the most common DNA and genes. The V and J calls and clone size are TCRdb's, not the authors'. The sample data list around 340,000 distinct CDR3 sequences, and 18% of these were observed just once. The top ten constitute about half of the sample.

General findings and caveats noted by the study authors: In validation, the model predicted progression to ophthalmopathy with just under 71% sensitivity and approximately 78% specificity, a median of 6.5 months before onset. A model built on a 13 V-J signature distinguished ophthalmopathy from stable hyperthyroidism, reaching about 89% sensitivity and around 81% specificity in cross-validation and 80%/75% in testing. No statistical method was used to fix the sample size in advance, and group allocation was not hidden from the investigators. Most expanded thyroid clonotypes (frequency above 0.001) were also detected in blood, suggesting blood repertoires may reflect thyroid immune responses.

This TCR derives from a woman in her fifties or sixties with Graves' hyperthyroidism. Specimen: blood. Recombination linked TRBV6-1 to TRBJ2-2; TRBD1 matches 8 bases in the middle. The DNA is TGTGCCAGCAGTTCGCGGGACAGGTGGTCCGGGGAGCTGTTTTTT. Protein translation: CASSSRDRWSGELFF.